This T cell receptor beta chain originates from a study of neoadjuvant anti-PD-1 for oral cavity cancer. The sample holds a few counts of this clone. The antigen is unknown. Study-wide results and limits: Each response group had just three patients in TCR analyses. Non-responders to neoadjuvant nivolumab had significantly more clonal PBMC T cells than responders.

Six replicates per PBMC sample, mostly from roughly 500 ng of genomic DNA. TCRdb's table, derived via immunoSEQ multiplex PCR, lists solely in-frame clones and lacks some. The sample holds about 6,700 clones, approximately 75% seen once. The CDR3 sequence is 13 residues long. Germline values: CDR1 SNHLY, CDR2 FYNNEI. The V end was cut by 3 bases, the J end by 1 base, with 6 bases between. These oral cavity squamous cell carcinomas were HPV-negative and locally advanced. The sample was PBMCs, taken before nivolumab (anti-PD-1) treatment. This receptor was identified in a person aged 35 to 85 with oral cavity squamous cell carcinoma. The chain has TRBV2 and TRBJ1-1; unclear D gene. CDR3 DNA: TGTGCCAGCAGTGAGCTGGAGAACACTGAAGCTTTCTTT. The encoded protein is CASSELENTEAFF.